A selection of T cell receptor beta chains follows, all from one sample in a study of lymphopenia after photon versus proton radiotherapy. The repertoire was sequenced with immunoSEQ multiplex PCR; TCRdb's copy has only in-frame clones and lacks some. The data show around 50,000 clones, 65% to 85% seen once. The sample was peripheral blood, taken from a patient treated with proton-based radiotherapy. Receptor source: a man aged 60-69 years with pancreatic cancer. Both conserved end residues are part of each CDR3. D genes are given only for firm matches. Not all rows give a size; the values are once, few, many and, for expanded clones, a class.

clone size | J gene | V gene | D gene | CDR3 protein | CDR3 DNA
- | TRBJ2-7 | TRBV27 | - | CASSSLALTGSYEQYF | TGTGCCAGCAGTTCCCTTGCTCTAACAGGATCCTACGAGCAGTACTTC
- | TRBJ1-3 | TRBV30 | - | CAWSLTKPGNTIYF | TGTGCCTGGAGTCTGACTAAACCTGGAAACACCATATATTTT
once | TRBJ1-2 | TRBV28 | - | CASKVPKLYGYTF | TGTGCCAGCAAGGTCCCGAAACTCTATGGCTACACCTTC
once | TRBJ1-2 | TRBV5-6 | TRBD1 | CASSLGQNYGYTF | TGTGCCAGCAGCCTGGGACAGAACTATGGCTACACCTTC
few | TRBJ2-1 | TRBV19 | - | CASTARGRNEQFF | TGTGCCAGTACTGCAAGAGGGAGGAATGAGCAGTTCTTC
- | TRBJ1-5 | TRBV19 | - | CASNLVGQPQHF | TGTGCCAGTAACCTAGTTGGTCAGCCCCAGCATTTT
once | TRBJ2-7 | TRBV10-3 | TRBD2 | CASRQRESYEQYF | TGTGCCAGCAGACAGCGGGAGTCCTACGAGCAGTACTTC
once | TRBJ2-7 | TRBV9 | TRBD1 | CASSVGRGDRDNEQYF | TGTGCCAGCAGCGTAGGGAGGGGGGACAGGGACAACGAGCAGTACTTC
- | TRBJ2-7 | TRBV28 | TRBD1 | CASSLPTGFSYEQYF | TGTGCCAGCAGTTTACCGACAGGGTTCTCCTACGAGCAGTACTTC
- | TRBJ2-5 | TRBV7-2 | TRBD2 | CASSLAVGTSGRAGETQYF | TGTGCCAGCAGCTTAGCTGTGGGGACTAGCGGGAGGGCGGGGGAGACCCAGTACTTC
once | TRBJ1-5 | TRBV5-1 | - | CASSLVQGSQPQHF | TGCGCCAGCAGCTTGGTACAGGGCAGTCAGCCCCAGCATTTT
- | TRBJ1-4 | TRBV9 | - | CASSVGTTTNEKLFF | TGTGCCAGCAGCGTAGGAACCACAACTAATGAAAAACTGTTTTTT
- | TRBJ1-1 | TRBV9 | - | CASSPGGTVSTTEAFF | TGTGCCAGCAGCCCCGGGGGGACGGTATCTACCACTGAAGCTTTCTTT
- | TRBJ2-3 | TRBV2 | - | CASSEPRQSSTDTQYF | TGTGCCAGCAGTGAACCCCGACAGTCTAGCACAGATACGCAGTATTTT
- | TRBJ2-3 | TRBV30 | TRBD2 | CAWSRVAGGTDTQYF | TGTGCCTGGAGTCGAGTAGCGGGAGGCACAGATACGCAGTATTTT
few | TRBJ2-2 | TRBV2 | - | CASSLGQFGELFF | TGTGCCAGCAGTCTTGGACAGTTCGGGGAGCTGTTTTTT
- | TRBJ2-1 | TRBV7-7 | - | CASSPGAAYNEQFF | TGTGCTAGCAGCCCGGGAGCGGCATACAATGAGCAGTTCTTC
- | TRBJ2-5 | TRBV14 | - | CASSQRTRVEETQYF | TGTGCCAGCAGCCAAAGGACAAGGGTGGAAGAGACCCAGTACTTC
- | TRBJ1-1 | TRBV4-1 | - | CASSQGRGSMNTEAFF | TGCGCCAGCAGCCAAGGCCGGGGGTCCATGAACACTGAAGCTTTCTTT
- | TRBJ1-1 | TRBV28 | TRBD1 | CASKGQGGTEAFF | TGTGCCAGCAAGGGACAGGGAGGCACTGAAGCTTTCTTT
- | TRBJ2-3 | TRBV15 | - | CATRGSTDTQYF | TGTGCCACCAGAGGGTCCACAGATACGCAGTATTTT
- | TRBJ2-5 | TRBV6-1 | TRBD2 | CASSESLAYPLQETQYF | TGTGCCAGCAGTGAATCACTAGCGTACCCCCTTCAAGAGACCCAGTACTTC
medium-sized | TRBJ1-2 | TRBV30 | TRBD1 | CAWNRDRPYGYTF | TGTGCCTGGAACCGGGACAGACCTTATGGCTACACCTTC
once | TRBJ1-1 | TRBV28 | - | CASVKRTEAFF | TGTGCCAGCGTTAAGAGGACTGAAGCTTTCTTT
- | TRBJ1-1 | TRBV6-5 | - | CASSYSGGAGKTEAFF | TGTGCCAGCAGTTACTCGGGAGGGGCGGGAAAAACTGAAGCTTTCTTT
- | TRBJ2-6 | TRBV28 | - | CATRSGANVLTF | TGTGCCACTCGCTCTGGGGCCAACGTCCTGACTTTC
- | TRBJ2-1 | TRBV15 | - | CATSRGGGRDNYNEQFF | TGTGCCACCAGCAGGGGGGGAGGACGGGATAATTACAATGAGCAGTTCTTC
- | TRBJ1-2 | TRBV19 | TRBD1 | CATPWAGTAWVYTF | TGTGCCACCCCCTGGGCTGGGACAGCTTGGGTGTACACCTTC
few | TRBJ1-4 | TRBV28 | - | CASSTHGVEGSKLFF | TGTGCCAGCAGTACCCATGGAGTAGAGGGGAGTAAACTGTTTTTT
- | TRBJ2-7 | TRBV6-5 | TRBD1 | CASSHDRVGYEQYF | TGTGCCAGCAGCCACGACAGGGTAGGCTACGAGCAGTACTTC
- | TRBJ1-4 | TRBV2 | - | CASSGVGLPYEKLFF | TGTGCCAGCAGTGGGGTGGGATTACCCTATGAAAAACTGTTTTTT
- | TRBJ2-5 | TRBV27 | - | CASRVRGTRVRYQETQYF | TGTGCCAGCAGAGTCAGGGGGACTCGCGTGAGGTACCAAGAGACCCAGTACTTC
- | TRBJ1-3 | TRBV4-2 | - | CASSQVGRGYTLNSGNTIYF | TGTGCCAGCAGCCAAGTAGGACGGGGATATACCCTTAACTCTGGAAACACCATATATTTT
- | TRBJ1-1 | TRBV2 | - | CASGQQLYEAFF | TGTGCCAGCGGGCAACAACTCTATGAAGCTTTCTTT
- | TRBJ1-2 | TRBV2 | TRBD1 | CASIDPGQRYGYTF | TGTGCCAGCATTGACCCGGGACAGAGGTATGGCTACACCTTC
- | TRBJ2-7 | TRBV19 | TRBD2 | CASSPRPGRDEQYF | TGTGCCAGTAGTCCCCGCCCCGGGAGGGACGAGCAGTACTTC
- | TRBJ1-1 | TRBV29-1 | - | CSVVVRTEAFF | TGCAGCGTTGTGGTCCGCACTGAAGCTTTCTTT
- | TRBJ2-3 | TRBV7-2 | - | CASSLVRATDTQYF | TGTGCCAGCAGCTTAGTACGGGCCACAGATACGCAGTATTTT
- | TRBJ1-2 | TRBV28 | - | CASSLSAGAQLGYTF | TGTGCCAGCAGTTTATCTGCGGGGGCGCAACTTGGCTACACCTTC
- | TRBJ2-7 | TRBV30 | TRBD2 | CAWSVAGRAPFEQYF | TGTGCCTGGAGTGTAGCCGGGAGGGCCCCCTTCGAGCAGTACTTC
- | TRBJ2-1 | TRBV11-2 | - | CASSYPGPNQFF | TGTGCCAGCAGCTATCCGGGACCTAACCAGTTCTTC
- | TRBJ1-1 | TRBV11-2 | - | CASSLDWRAEAFF | TGTGCCAGCAGCTTAGATTGGAGGGCTGAAGCTTTCTTT
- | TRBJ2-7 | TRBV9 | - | CASSVEPSNPSDSYEQYF | TGTGCCAGCAGCGTAGAACCCTCGAACCCATCGGACTCCTACGAGCAGTACTTC
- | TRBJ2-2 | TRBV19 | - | CASSIATGAGELFF | TGTGCCAGTAGTATCGCTACTGGGGCCGGGGAGCTGTTTTTT
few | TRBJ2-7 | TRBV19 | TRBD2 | CASSTGTSGLYEQYF | TGTGCCAGTAGTACCGGGACTAGCGGTCTCTACGAGCAGTACTTC
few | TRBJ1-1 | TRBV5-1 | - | CASSLTLNTEAFF | TGCGCCAGCAGCTTGACGCTGAACACTGAAGCTTTCTTT
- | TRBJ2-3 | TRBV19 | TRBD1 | CASMRTGGTDTQYF | TGTGCCAGTATGAGGACAGGGGGCACAGATACGCAGTATTTT
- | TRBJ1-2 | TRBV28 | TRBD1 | CASTRPQGVGYTF | TGTGCCAGCACCCGACCGCAGGGGGTTGGCTACACCTTC
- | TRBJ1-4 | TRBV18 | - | CASSPRQGPNEKLFF | TGTGCCAGCTCACCACGGCAGGGACCTAATGAAAAACTGTTTTTT
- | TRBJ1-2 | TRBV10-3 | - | CAIRTVGYGYTF | TGTGCCATCAGGACAGTTGGCTATGGCTACACCTTC
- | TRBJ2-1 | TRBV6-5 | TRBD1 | CASSQMTGDEQFF | TGTGCCAGCAGCCAGATGACAGGGGATGAGCAGTTCTTC
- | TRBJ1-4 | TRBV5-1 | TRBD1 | CASGRDSEKLFF | TGCGCCAGCGGACGGGACAGTGAAAAACTGTTTTTT
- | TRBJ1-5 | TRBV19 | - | CASRLSSNQPQHF | TGTGCCAGTAGGCTGAGCAGCAATCAGCCCCAGCATTTT
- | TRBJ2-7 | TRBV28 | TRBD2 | CASSLVLAGGPWDYEQYF | TGTGCCAGCAGTTTAGTTCTAGCGGGAGGCCCTTGGGACTACGAGCAGTACTTC
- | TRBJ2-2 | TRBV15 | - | CATSISFITGELFF | TGTGCCACCAGCATTAGCTTTATAACCGGGGAGCTGTTTTTT
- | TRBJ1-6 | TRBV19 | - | CASSMKARSNNSPLHF | TGTGCCAGTAGTATGAAGGCGCGATCCAATAATTCACCCCTCCACTTT
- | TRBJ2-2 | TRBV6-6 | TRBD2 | CASIREAGELFF | TGTGCCAGCATCCGGGAGGCCGGGGAGCTGTTTTTT